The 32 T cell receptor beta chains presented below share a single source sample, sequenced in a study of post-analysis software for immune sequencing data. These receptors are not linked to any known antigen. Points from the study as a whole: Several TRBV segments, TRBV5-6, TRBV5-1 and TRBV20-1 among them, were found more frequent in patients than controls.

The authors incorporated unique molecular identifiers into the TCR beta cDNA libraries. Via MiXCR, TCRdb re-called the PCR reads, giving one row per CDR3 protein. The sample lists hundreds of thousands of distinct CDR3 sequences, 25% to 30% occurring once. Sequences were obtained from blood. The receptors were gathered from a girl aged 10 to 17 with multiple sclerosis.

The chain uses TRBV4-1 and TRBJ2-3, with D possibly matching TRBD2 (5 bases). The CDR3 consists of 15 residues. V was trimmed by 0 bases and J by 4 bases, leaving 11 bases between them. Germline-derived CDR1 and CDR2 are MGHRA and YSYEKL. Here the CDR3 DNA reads TGCGCCAGCAGCCAAGATGCGAGGGCGGCAGATACGCAGTATTTT. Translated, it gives CASSQDARAADTQYF.

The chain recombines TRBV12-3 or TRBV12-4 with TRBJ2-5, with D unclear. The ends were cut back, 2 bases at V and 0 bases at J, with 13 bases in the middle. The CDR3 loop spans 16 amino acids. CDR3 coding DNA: TGTGCCAGCAGTTTATCCCTAGGTCCGTACCAAGAGACCCAGTACTTC. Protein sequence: CASSLSLGPYQETQYF.

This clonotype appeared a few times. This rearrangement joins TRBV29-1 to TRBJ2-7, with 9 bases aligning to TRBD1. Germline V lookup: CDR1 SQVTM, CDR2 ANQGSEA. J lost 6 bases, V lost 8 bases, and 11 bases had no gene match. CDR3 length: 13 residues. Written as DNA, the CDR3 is TGCAGCTCTAGCCGGGACAGGGTAGGCGAGCAGTACTTC. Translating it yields CSSSRDRVGEQYF.

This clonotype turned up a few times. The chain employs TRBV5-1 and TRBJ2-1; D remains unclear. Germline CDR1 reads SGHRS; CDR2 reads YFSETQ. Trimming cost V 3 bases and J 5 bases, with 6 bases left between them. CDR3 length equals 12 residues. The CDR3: CASSSGDNEQFF. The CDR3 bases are TGCGCCAGCAGCTCTGGGGACAATGAGCAGTTCTTC. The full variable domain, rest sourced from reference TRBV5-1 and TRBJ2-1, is KAGVTQTPRYLIKTRGQQVTLSCSPISGHRSVSWYQQTPGQGLQFLFEYFSETQRNKGNFPGRFSGRQFSNSRSEMNVSTLELGDSALYLCASSSGDNEQFFGPGTRLTVL.

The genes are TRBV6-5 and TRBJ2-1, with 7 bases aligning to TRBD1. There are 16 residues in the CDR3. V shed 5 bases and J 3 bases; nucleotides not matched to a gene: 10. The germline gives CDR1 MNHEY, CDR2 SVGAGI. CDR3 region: CASSNPTGRDYNEQFF. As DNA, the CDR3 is TGTGCCAGCAGTAACCCGACAGGGAGAGACTACAATGAGCAGTTCTTC.

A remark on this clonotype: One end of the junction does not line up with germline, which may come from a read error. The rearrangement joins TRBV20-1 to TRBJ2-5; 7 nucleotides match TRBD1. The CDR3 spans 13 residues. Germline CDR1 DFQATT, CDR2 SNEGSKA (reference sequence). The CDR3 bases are TGCAGTCCCACAGGGGCGCCTCAAGAGGCCCAGTACTTC. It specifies CSPTGAPQEAQYF.

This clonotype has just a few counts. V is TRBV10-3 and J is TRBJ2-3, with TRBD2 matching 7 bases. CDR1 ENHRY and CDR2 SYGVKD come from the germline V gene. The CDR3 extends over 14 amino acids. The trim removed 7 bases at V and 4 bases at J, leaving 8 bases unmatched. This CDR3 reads CAIKAAGDPDTQYF. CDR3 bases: TGTGCCATCAAAGCGGCGGGAGACCCAGATACGCAGTATTTT.

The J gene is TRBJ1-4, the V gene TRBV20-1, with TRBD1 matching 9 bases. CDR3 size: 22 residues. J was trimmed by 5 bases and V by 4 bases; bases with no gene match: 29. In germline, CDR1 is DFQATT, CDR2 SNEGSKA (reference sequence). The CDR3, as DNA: TGCAGTGCTATAGCCCTGCCGAGGACAGGGGCCGGTCGGGGGTCGTTAAATGAAAAACTGTTTTTT. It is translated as CSAIALPRTGAGRGSLNEKLFF.

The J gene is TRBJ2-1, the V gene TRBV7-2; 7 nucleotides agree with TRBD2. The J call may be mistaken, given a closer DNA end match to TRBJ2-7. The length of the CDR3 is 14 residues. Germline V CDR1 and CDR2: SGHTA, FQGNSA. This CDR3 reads CASSRRGGSWEQYF. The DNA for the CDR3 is TGTGCCAGCAGCAGGCGGGGAGGGTCTTGGGAGCAGTACTTC.

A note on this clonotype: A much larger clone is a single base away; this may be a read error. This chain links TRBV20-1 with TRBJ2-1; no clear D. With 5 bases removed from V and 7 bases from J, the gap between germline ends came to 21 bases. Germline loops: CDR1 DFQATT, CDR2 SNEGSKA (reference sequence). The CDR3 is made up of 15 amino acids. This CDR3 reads CSAPDRLGVQNEQFF. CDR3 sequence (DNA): TGCAGTGCTCCAGACCGGCTGGGTGTTCAGAATGAGCAGTTCTTC.

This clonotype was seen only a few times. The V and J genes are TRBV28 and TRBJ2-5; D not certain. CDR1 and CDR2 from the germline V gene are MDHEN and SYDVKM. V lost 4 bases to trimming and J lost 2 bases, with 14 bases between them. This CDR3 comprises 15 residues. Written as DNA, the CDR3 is TGTGCCAGCAGTTGGCACCTAAGAAAGCAAGAGACCCAGTACTTC. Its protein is CASSWHLRKQETQYF.

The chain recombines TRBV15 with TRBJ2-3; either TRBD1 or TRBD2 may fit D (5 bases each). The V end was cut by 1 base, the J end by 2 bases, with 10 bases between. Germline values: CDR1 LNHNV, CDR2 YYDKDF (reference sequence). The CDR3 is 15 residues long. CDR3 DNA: TGTGCCACCAGCAGAGCCGGGACCCCCACAGATACGCAGTATTTT. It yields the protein CATSRAGTPTDTQYF. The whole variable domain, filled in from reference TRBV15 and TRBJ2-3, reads DAMVIQNPRYQVTQFGKPVTLSCSQTLNHNVMYWYQQKSSQAPKLLFHYYDKDFNNEADTPDNFQSRRPNTSFCFLDIRSPGLGDTAMYLCATSRAGTPTDTQYFGPGTRLTVL.

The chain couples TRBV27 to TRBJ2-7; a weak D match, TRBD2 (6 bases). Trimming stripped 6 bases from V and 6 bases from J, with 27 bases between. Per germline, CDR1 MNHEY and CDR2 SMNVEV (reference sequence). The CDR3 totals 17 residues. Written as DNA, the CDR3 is TGTGCCAGCAGCCTGCATACCGGGGCGGGACCGGCCACCGAGCAGTACTTC. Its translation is CASSLHTGAGPATEQYF.

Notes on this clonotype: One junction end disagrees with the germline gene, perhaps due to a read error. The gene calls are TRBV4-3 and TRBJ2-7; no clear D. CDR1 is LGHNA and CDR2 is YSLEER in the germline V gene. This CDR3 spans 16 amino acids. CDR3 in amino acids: CASSQDPGRNSYAQYF. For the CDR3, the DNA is TGCGCCAGCAGCCAAGATCCCGGTCGAAACTCCTACGCGCAGTACTTC.

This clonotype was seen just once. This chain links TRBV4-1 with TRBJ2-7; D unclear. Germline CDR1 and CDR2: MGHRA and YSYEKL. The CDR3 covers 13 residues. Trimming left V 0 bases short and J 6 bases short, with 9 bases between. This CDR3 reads CASSQDPPGEQYF. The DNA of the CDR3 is TGCGCCAGCAGCCAAGATCCCCCAGGCGAGCAGTACTTC.

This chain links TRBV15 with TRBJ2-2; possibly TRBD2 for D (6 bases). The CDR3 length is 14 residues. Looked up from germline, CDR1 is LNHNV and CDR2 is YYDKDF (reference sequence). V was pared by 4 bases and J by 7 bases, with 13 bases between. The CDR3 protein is CATSKDWRGGELFF. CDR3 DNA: TGTGCCACCAGCAAAGATTGGAGGGGCGGGGAGCTGTTTTTT.

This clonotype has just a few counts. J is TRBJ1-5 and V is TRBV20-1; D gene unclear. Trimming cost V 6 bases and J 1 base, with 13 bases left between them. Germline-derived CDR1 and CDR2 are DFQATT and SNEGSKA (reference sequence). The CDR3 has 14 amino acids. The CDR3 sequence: CSAPGGGSNQPQHF. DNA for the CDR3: TGCAGTGCCCCCGGTGGCGGGAGCAATCAGCCCCAGCATTTT.

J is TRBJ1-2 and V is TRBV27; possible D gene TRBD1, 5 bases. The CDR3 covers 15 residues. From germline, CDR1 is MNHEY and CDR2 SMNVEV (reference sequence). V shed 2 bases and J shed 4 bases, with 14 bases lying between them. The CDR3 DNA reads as TGTGCCAGCAGTTTAGGCGGGGGAGGGGTCTATGGCTACACCTTC. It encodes CASSLGGGGVYGYTF.

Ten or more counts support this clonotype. This chain's CDR3 is CSASLAGGINEQFF. CDR3 sequence (DNA): TGCAGCGCTAGCTTAGCGGGGGGGATCAATGAGCAGTTCTTC. The rearrangement uses TRBV29-1 and TRBJ2-1, with 11 nucleotides matching TRBD2. The CDR3 contains 14 residues. Per the germline V gene, CDR1 is SQVTM and CDR2 is ANQGSEA. V lost 7 bases, J lost 6 bases, and 8 bases stayed unmatched.

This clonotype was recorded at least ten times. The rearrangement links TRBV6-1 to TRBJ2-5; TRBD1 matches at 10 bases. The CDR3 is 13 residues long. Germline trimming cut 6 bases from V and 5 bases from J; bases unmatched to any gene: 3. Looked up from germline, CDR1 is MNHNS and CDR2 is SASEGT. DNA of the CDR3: TGTGCCAGCAGGACAGGGGGCGCGGAGACCCAGTACTTC. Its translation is CASRTGGAETQYF.

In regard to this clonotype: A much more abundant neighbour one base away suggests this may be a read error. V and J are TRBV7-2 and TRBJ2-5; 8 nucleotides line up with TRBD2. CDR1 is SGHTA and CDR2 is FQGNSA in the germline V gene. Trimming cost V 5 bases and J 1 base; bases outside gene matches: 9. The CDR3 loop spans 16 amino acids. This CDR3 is CTSSPGVAGPQETQYF. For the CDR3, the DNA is TGTACCAGCAGCCCGGGGGTAGCGGGACCCCAAGAGACCCAGTACTTC.

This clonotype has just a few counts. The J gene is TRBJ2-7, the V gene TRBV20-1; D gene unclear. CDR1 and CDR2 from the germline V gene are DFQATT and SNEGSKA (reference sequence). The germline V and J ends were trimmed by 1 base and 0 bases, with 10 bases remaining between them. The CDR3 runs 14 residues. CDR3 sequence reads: CSARVQRRSYEQYF. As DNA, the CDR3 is TGCAGTGCTAGAGTCCAGCGCCGCTCCTACGAGCAGTACTTC.

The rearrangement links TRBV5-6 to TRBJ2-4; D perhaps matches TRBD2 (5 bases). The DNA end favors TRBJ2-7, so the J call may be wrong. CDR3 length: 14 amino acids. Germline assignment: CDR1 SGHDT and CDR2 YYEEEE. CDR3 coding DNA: TGTGCCAGCAGCCCTAGCTCTAACCCCTACGAGCAGTACTTC. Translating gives CASSPSSNPYEQYF.

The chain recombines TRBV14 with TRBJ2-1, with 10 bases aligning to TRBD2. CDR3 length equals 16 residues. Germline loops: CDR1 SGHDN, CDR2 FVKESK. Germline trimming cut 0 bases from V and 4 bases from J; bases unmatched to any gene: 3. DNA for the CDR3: TGTGCCAGCAGCCAAGATAGGACTAGCGGTTACAATGAGCAGTTCTTC. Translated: CASSQDRTSGYNEQFF.

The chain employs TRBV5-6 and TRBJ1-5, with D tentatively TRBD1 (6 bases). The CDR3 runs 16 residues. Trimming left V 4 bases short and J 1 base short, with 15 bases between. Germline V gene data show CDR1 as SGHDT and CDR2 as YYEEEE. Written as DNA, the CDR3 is TGTGCCAGCAGCACCCCGGCAGGGGTGAGCAATCAGCCCCAGCATTTT. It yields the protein CASSTPAGVSNQPQHF. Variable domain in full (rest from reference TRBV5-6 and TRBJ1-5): DAGVTQSPTHLIKTRGQQVTLRCSPKSGHDTVSWYQQALGQGPQFIFQYYEEEERQRGNFPDRFSGHQFPNYSSELNVNALLLGDSALYLCASSTPAGVSNQPQHFGDGTRLSIL.

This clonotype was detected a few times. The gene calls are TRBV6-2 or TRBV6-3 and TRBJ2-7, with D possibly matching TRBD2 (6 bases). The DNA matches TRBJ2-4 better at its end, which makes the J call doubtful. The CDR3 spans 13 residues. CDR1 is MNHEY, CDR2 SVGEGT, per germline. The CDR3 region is CASTRDGGSIQYF. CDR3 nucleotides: TGTGCCAGCACCCGGGACGGAGGGAGCATTCAGTACTTC.

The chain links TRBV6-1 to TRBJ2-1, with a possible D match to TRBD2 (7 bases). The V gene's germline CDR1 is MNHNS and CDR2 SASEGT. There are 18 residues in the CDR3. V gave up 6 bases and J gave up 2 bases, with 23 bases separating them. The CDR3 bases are TGTGCCAGCAGCGGGTCTTCTAGCGGAGGGGGGGCCTACAATGAGCAGTTCTTC. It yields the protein CASSGSSSGGGAYNEQFF.

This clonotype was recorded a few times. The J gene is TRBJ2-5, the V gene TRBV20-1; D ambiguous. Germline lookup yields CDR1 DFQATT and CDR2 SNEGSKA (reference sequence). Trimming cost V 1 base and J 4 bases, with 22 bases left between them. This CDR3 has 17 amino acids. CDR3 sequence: CSARGPLWGIGRETQYF. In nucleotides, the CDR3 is TGCAGTGCTAGAGGCCCCCTCTGGGGAATTGGCCGAGAGACCCAGTACTTC.

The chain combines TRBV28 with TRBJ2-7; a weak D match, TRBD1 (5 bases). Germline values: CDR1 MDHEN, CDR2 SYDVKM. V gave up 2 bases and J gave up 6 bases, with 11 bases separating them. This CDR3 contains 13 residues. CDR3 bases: TGTGCCAGCAGTTTACCGGCAGGGCGCGAGCAGTACTTC. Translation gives CASSLPAGREQYF.

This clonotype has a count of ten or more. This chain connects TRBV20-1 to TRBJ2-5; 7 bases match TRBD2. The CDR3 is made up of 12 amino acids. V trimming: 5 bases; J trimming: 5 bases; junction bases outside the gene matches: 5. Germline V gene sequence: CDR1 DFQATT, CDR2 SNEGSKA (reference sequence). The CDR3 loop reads CSAETSEETQYF. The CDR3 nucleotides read TGCAGTGCTGAAACTAGCGAGGAGACCCAGTACTTC.

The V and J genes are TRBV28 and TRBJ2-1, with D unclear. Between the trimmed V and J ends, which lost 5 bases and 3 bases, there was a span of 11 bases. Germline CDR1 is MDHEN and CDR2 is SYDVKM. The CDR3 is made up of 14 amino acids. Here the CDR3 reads CASSPLSDYNEQFF. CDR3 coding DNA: TGTGCCAGCAGTCCCTTGTCGGACTACAATGAGCAGTTCTTC.

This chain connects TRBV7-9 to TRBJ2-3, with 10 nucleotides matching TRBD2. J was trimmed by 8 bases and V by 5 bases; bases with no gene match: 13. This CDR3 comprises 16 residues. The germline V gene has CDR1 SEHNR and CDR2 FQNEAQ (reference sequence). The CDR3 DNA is TGTGCCAGCAGCCCCCGAGCGGGGGGGCCGGAAGGTACGCAGTATTTT. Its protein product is CASSPRAGGPEGTQYF.